The clone carrying this T cell receptor beta chain was counted once. This specimen comes from a study of control samples from healthy donors and cancer patients. TCRdb's copy holds only in-frame clones and misses some; the assay was immunoSEQ multiplex PCR. The table shows over 100,000 clones, with around nine tenths occurring only once. Per the germline V gene, CDR1 is SGHTA and CDR2 is FQGNSA. The CDR3 spans 13 residues. The V and J ends lost 4 bases and 8 bases respectively, with 11 bases between them. The chain joins TRBV7-2 to TRBJ1-4, with no clear D. Sample: blood. The clonotype originates from a woman aged 45-60 years in good health. The CDR3 sequence is CASSYGGSEKLFF. CDR3 nucleotides: TGTGCCAGCAGCTACGGTGGCTCGGAAAAACTGTTTTTT.